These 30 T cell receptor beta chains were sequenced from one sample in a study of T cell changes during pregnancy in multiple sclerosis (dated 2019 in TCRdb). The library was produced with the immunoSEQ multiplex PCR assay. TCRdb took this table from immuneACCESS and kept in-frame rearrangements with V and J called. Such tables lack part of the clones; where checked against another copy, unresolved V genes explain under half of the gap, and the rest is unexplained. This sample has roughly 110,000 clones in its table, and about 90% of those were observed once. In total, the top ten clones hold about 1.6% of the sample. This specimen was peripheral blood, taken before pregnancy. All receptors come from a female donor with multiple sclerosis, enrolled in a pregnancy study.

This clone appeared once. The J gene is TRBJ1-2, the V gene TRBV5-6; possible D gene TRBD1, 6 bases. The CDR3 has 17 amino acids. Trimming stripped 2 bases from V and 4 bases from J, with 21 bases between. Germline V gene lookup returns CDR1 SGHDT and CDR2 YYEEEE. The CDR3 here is CASSFGGTGHPTYGYTF. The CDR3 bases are TGTGCCAGCAGCTTCGGGGGGACGGGACACCCCACCTATGGCTACACCTTC.

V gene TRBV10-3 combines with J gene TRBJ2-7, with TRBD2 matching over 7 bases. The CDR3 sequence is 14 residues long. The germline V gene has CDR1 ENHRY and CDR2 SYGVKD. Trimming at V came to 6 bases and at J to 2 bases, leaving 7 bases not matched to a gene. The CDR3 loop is CAIRGEGGTYEQYF. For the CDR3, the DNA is TGTGCCATCAGAGGGGAGGGTGGTACCTACGAGCAGTACTTC.

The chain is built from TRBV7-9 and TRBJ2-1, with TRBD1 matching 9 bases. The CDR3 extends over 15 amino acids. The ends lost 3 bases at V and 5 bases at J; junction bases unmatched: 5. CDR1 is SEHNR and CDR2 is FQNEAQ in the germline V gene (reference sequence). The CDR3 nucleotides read TGTGCCAGCAGCTTGACAGGGGGTTTGAACAATGAGCAGTTCTTC. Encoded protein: CASSLTGGLNNEQFF.

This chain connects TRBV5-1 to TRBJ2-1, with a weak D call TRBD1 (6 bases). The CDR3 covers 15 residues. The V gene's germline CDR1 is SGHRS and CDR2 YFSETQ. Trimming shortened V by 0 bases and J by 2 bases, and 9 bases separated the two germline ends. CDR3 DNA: TGCGCCAGCAGCTTGGAAGGACAGACCTACAATGAGCAGTTCTTC. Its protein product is CASSLEGQTYNEQFF. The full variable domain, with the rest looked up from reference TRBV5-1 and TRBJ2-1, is KAGVTQTPRYLIKTRGQQVTLSCSPISGHRSVSWYQQTPGQGLQFLFEYFSETQRNKGNFPGRFSGRQFSNSRSEMNVSTLELGDSALYLCASSLEGQTYNEQFFGPGTRLTVL.

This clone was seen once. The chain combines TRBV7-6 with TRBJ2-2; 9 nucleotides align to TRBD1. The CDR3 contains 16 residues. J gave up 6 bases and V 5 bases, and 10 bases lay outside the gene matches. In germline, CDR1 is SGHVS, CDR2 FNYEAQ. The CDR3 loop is CASSRVTGGMAGELFF. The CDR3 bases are TGTGCCAGCAGCCGCGTCACAGGGGGCATGGCCGGGGAGCTGTTTTTT.

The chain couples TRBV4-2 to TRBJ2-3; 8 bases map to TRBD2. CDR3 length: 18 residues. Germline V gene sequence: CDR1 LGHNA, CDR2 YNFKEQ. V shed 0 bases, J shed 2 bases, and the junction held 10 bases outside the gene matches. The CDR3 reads CASSQDRGVAGFTDTQYF. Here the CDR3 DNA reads TGTGCCAGCAGCCAAGATAGGGGGGTAGCGGGGTTCACAGATACGCAGTATTTT.

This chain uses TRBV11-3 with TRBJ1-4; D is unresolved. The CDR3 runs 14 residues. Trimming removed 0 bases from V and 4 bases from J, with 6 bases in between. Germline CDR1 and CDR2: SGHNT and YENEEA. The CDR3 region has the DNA TGTGCCAGCAGCTTAGAGGGAGTTAATGAAAAACTGTTTTTT. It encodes CASSLEGVNEKLFF.

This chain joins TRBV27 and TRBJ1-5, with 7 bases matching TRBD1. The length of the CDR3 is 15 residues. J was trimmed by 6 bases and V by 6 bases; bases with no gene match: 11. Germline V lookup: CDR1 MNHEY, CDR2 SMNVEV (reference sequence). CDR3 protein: CASSDQGGRGQPQHF. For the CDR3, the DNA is TGTGCCAGCAGCGACCAGGGGGGTCGTGGTCAGCCCCAGCATTTT.

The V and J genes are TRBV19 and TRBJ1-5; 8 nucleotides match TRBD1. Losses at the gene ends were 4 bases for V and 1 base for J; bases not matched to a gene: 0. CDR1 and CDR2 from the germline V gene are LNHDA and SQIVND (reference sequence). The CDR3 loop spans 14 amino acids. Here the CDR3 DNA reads TGTGCCAGTAGTAGGACAGGGAGCAATCAGCCCCAGCATTTT. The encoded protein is CASSRTGSNQPQHF.

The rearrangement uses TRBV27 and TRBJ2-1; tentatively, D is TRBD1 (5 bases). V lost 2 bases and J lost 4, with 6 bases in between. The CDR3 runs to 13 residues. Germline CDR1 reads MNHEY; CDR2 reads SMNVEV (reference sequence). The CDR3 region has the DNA TGTGCCAGCAGTTTAGCAGGGTACAATGAGCAGTTCTTC. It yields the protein CASSLAGYNEQFF.

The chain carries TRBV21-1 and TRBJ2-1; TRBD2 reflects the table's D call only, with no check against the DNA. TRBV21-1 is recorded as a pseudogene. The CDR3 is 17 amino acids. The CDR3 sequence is CASSKTRLAGEYNEQFF. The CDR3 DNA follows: TGTGCCAGCAGCAAGACACGACTAGCGGGAGAGTACAATGAGCAGTTCTTC.

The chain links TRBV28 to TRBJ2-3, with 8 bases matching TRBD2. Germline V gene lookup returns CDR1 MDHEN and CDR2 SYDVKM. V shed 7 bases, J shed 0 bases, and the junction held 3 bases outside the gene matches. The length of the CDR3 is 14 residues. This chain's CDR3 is CASKLAESTDTQYF. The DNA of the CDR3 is TGTGCCAGCAAACTAGCGGAGAGCACAGATACGCAGTATTTT.

CDR3 bases: TGCGCCAGCAGCCCCACCCGCGGGGGGAATACAGATACGCAGTATTTT. It is translated as CASSPTRGGNTDTQYF. V usage is TRBV5-1 and J usage is TRBJ2-3; 8 positions match TRBD2. This CDR3 spans 16 amino acids. The V segment lost 4 bases and the J segment 3 bases; nucleotides outside the gene matches: 10. Germline-derived CDR1 and CDR2 are SGHRS and YFSETQ.

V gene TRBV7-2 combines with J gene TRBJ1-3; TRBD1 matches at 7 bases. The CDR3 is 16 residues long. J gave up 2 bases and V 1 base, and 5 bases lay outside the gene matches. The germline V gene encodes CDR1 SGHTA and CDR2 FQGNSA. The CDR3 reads CASSLGPGTAGNTIYF. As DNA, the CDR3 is TGTGCCAGCAGCTTAGGTCCCGGGACAGCTGGAAACACCATATATTTT.

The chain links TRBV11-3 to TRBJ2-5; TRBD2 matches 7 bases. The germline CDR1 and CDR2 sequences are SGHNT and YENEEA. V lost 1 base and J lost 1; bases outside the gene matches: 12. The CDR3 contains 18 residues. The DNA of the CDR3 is TGTGCCAGCAGCTTAGGCAGGGCCTCCGGGGGGACCCAAGAGACCCAGTACTTC. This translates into CASSLGRASGGTQETQYF.

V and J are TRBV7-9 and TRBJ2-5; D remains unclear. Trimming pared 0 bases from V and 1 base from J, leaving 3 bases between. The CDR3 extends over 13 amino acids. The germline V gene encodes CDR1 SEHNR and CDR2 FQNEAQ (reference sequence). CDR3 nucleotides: TGTGCCAGCAGCTTAGCCCTCCAAGAGACCCAGTACTTC. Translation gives CASSLALQETQYF.

The CDR3 DNA sequence: TGTGCCAGCACTCAAGGGGGAGGGGCCTCCTACGAGCAGTACTTC. Translation: CASTQGGGASYEQYF. The rearrangement uses TRBV2 and TRBJ2-7; D may be TRBD2 (7 bases). Germline values: CDR1 SNHLY, CDR2 FYNNEI. V lost 7 bases to trimming and J lost 0 bases, with 16 bases between them. The CDR3 has 15 residues.

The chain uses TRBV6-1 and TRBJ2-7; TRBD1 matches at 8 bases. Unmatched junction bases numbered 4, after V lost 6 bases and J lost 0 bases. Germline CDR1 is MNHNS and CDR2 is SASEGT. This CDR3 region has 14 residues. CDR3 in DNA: TGTGCCAGCAGAGAGGGACAGGACTCCTACGAGCAGTACTTC. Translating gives CASREGQDSYEQYF.

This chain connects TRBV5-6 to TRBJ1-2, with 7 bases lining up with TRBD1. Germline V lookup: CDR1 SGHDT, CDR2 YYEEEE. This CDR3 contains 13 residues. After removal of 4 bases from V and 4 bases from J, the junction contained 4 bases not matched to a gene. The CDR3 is CASSGGQLYGYTF. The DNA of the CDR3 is TGTGCCAGCAGCGGGGGACAGCTCTATGGCTACACCTTC.

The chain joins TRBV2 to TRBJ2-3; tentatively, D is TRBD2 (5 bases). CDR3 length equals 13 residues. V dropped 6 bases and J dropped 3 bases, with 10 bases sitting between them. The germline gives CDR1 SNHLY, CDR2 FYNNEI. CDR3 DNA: TGTGCCAGCAGGCTACTAGGGACAGATACGCAGTATTTT. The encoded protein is CASRLLGTDTQYF.

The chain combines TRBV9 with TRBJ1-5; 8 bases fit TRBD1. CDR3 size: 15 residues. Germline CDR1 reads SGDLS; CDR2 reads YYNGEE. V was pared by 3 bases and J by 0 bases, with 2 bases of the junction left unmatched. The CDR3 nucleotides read TGTGCCAGCAGCGCGGGACAGGCTAGCAATCAGCCCCAGCATTTT. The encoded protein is CASSAGQASNQPQHF.

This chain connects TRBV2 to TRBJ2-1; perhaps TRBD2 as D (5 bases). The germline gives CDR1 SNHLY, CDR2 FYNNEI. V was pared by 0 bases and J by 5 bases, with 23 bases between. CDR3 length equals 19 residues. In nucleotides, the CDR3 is TGTGCCAGCAGTGAAGCGCTTCGGGGATTTAGGGTCAAAAACAATGAGCAGTTCTTC. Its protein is CASSEALRGFRVKNNEQFF.

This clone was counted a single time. The CDR3: CASSQRKGLPYEQYF. The CDR3 DNA reads TGTGCCAGCAGCCAAAGGAAGGGACTTCCCTACGAGCAGTACTTC. The chain recombines TRBV7-8 with TRBJ2-7, with D maybe TRBD2 (6 bases). The V gene lost 5 bases and the J gene lost 2 bases, with 16 bases spanning the gap. Germline assignment: CDR1 SGHVS and CDR2 FQNEAQ. The CDR3 length is 15 residues. Filled out from reference TRBV7-8 and TRBJ2-7, the complete variable domain reads GAGVSQSPRYKVAKRGQDVALRCDPISGHVSLFWYQQALGQGPEFLTYFQNEAQLDKSGLPSDRFFAERPEGSVSTLKIQRTQQEDSAVYLCASSQRKGLPYEQYFGPGTRLTVT.

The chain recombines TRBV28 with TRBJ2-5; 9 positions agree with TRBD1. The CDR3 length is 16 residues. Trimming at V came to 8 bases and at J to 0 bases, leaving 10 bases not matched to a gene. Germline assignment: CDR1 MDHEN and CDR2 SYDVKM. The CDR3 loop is CASHLGGTGNQETQYF. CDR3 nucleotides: TGTGCCAGCCACTTAGGCGGGACAGGGAACCAAGAGACCCAGTACTTC.

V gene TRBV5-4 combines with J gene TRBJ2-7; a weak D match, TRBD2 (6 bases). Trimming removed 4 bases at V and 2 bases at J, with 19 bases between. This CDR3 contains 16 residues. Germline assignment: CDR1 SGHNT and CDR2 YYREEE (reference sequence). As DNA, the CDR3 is TGTGCCAGCAGCCCGGACGTGACACGGGAGACCTACGAGCAGTACTTC. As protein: CASSPDVTRETYEQYF.

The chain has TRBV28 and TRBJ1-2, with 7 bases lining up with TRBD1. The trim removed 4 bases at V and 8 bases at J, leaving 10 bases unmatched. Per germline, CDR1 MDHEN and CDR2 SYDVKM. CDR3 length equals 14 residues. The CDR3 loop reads CASSSGTVVTGYTF. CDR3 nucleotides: TGTGCCAGCAGTTCCGGGACAGTCGTAACGGGCTACACCTTC.

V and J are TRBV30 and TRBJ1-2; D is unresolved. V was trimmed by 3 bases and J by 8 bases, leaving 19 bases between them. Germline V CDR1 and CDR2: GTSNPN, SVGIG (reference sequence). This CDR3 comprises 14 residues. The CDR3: CAWSAPNPLRGYTF. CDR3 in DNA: TGTGCCTGGAGCGCCCCTAATCCGCTGAGGGGCTACACCTTC.

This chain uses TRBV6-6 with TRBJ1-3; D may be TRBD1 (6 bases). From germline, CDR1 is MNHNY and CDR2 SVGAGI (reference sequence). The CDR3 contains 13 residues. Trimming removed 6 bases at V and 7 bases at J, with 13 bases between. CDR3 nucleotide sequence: TGTGCCAGCAGAAAGGGGGAGGGGAACACCATATATTTT. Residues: CASRKGEGNTIYF.

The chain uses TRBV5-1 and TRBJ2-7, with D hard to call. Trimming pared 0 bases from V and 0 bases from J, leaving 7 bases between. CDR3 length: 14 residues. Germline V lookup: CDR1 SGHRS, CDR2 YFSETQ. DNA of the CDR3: TGCGCCAGCAGCTTGGTAGGAGACTCCTACGAGCAGTACTTC. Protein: CASSLVGDSYEQYF. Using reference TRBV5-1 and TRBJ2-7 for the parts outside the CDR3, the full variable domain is KAGVTQTPRYLIKTRGQQVTLSCSPISGHRSVSWYQQTPGQGLQFLFEYFSETQRNKGNFPGRFSGRQFSNSRSEMNVSTLELGDSALYLCASSLVGDSYEQYFGPGTRLTVT.

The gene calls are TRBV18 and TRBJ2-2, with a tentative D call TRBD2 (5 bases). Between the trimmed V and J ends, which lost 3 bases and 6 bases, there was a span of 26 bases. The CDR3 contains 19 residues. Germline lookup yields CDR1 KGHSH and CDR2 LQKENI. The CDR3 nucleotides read TGTGCCAGCTCACCCATTAGGGTGGAGGACGGTCAACTCCCCGGGGAGCTGTTTTTT. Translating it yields CASSPIRVEDGQLPGELFF.